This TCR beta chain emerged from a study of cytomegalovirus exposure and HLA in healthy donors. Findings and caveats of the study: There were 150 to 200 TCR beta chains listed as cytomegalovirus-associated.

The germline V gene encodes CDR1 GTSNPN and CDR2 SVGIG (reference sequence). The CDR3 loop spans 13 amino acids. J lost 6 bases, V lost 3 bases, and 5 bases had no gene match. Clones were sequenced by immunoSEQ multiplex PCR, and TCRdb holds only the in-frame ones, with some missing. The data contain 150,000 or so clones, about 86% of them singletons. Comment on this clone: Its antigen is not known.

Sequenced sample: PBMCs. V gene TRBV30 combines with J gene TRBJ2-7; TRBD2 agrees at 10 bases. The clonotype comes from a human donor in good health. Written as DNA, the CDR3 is TGTGCCTGGAGGCTAGCGGGAGTGGGCGAGCAGTACTTC. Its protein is CAWRLAGVGEQYF.